This entry lists 18 T cell receptor beta chains sequenced from one sample in a study of early T cells in non-severe SARS-CoV-2 infection. Using its own MiXCR run on the 5' RACE reads, TCRdb lists one record per CDR3 protein. Seen here are roughly 72,000 distinct CDR3 sequences, around 12% observed once, and the top ten hold about 2.5%. The sequencing here drew on whole blood, taken at baseline. The receptor set was obtained from an adult who was a healthcare worker with PCR-confirmed SARS-CoV-2 infection or an uninfected control (not recorded which).

CDR3 amino acids: CASSPGTDNEQFF. The CDR3 DNA reads as TGTGCCAGCAGCCCCGGGACAGACAATGAGCAGTTCTTC. J is TRBJ2-1 and V is TRBV14, with TRBD1 matching 7 bases. J was trimmed by 5 bases and V by 4 bases; bases with no gene match: 2. The germline V gene encodes CDR1 SGHDN and CDR2 FVKESK. This CDR3 has 13 amino acids.

The rearrangement uses TRBV5-1 and TRBJ2-3; possible D gene TRBD2, 6 bases. V was cut by 5 bases and J by 2 bases, with 18 bases left in between. Germline lookup yields CDR1 SGHRS and CDR2 YFSETQ. This CDR3 has 16 amino acids. In DNA, the CDR3 is TGCGCCAGCAGACTTCGACTAGGGGTCCTCACAGATACGCAGTATTTT. As protein: CASRLRLGVLTDTQYF.

The chain has TRBV27 and TRBJ1-2; 9 bases map to TRBD1. The J segment lost 5 bases and the V segment lost 4 bases, leaving 5 bases of the junction unmatched. The CDR3 has 14 residues. CDR1 and CDR2 (germline): MNHEY, SMNVEV (reference sequence). CDR3 sequence: CASSSRQGGYGYTF. The CDR3 region has the DNA TGTGCCAGCAGTTCCCGACAGGGGGGGTATGGCTACACCTTC.

A few counts support this clonotype. V gene TRBV28 combines with J gene TRBJ2-7; D not certain. The CDR3 runs 13 residues. Germline V gene lookup returns CDR1 MDHEN and CDR2 SYDVKM. V lost 2 bases and J 6 bases, leaving 11 bases between the germline ends. The CDR3 reads CASSLIDWPEQYF. CDR3 nucleotides: TGTGCCAGCAGTTTAATCGATTGGCCCGAGCAGTACTTC.

The table lists this clonotype with a few counts. The chain recombines TRBV18 with TRBJ2-1; D might be TRBD2 (6 bases). Trimming removed 4 bases from V and 5 bases from J, with 9 bases in between. The CDR3 is 13 amino acids. Germline V gene data show CDR1 as KGHSH and CDR2 as LQKENI. The CDR3 region has the DNA TGTGCCAGCTCACTCGGACTAAACAATGAGCAGTTCTTC. Amino acid sequence: CASSLGLNNEQFF.

This clonotype was picked up many times. The CDR3 protein is CASSWDRVNTEAFF. The CDR3 coding sequence is TGTGCCAGCAGTTGGGACAGGGTGAACACTGAAGCTTTCTTT. J is TRBJ1-1 and V is TRBV6-5; TRBD1 agrees at 9 bases. CDR1 and CDR2 from the germline V gene are MNHEY and SVGAGI. The CDR3 length is 14 residues. V lost 4 bases to trimming and J lost 0 bases; unmatched junction nucleotides: 0.

This CDR3 is CASSPGGIPLDMYGYTF. Written as DNA, the CDR3 is TGTGCCAGCAGCCCAGGCGGTATCCCCCTGGACATGTATGGCTACACCTTC. The gene calls are TRBV28 and TRBJ1-2; D is possibly TRBD1 (5 bases). This CDR3 comprises 17 residues. Germline V CDR1 and CDR2: MDHEN, SYDVKM. V was cut by 6 bases and J by 5 bases, with 25 bases left in between.

This clonotype was seen at least ten times. V is TRBV11-2 and J is TRBJ1-4; the D gene is possibly TRBD1 (5 bases). Between the trimmed V and J ends, which lost 4 bases and 0 bases, there was a span of 9 bases. Looked up from germline, CDR1 is SGHAT and CDR2 is FQNNGV. This CDR3 is 15 amino acids long. CDR3 loop: CASSSTEATNEKLFF. The CDR3 DNA follows: TGTGCCAGCAGCTCGACAGAAGCAACTAATGAAAAACTGTTTTTT.

This clonotype was observed many times. The J gene is TRBJ2-5, the V gene TRBV6-1; 13 bases map to TRBD2. Trimming at V came to 6 bases and at J to 5 bases, leaving 6 bases not matched to a gene. Looked up from germline, CDR1 is MNHNS and CDR2 is SASEGT. The CDR3 runs 15 residues. This CDR3 reads CASRLAGGPGETQYF. In nucleotides, the CDR3 is TGTGCCAGCAGACTAGCGGGGGGGCCAGGGGAGACCCAGTACTTC.

This clonotype has just one count. The chain carries TRBV28 and TRBJ1-4; D perhaps matches TRBD1 (5 bases). The ends were cut back, 5 bases at V and 3 bases at J, with 16 bases in the middle. The germline CDR1 and CDR2 sequences are MDHEN and SYDVKM. CDR3 length equals 16 residues. The CDR3 nucleotides read TGTGCCAGCAGTATTGCTGAGGGGTACGCTAATGAAAAACTGTTTTTT. Its translation: CASSIAEGYANEKLFF.

The V and J genes are TRBV4-2 and TRBJ2-5; D is unclear. Germline CDR1 reads LGHNA; CDR2 reads YNFKEQ. The CDR3 has 18 residues. V dropped 1 base and J dropped 1 base, with 19 bases sitting between them. The CDR3 nucleotides are TGTGCCAGCAGCCAAGTTTTCGGTCCCCGAAGCCCCCAAGAGACCCAGTACTTC. It encodes CASSQVFGPRSPQETQYF.

This clonotype was seen only a few times. This chain joins TRBV5-6 and TRBJ1-5, with D possibly being TRBD1 (6 bases). Trimming pared 4 bases from V and 7 bases from J, leaving 12 bases between. Germline loops: CDR1 SGHDT, CDR2 YYEEEE. This CDR3 spans 13 amino acids. The CDR3 protein is CASSPGVYQPQHF. The DNA of the CDR3 is TGTGCCAGCAGCCCAGGGGTATACCAGCCCCAGCATTTT.

CDR3 in DNA: TGTGCCAGCAGTTTATCCGGGGGCACAGATACGCAGTATTTT. Its translation: CASSLSGGTDTQYF. This chain connects TRBV28 to TRBJ2-3; tentatively, D is TRBD2 (5 bases). The CDR3 consists of 14 residues. V lost 1 base and J lost 1, with 6 bases in between. From germline, CDR1 is MDHEN and CDR2 SYDVKM.

As DNA, the CDR3 is TGTGCCAGCAGTTTACCGGCCTATGGCTACACCTTC. Translating gives CASSLPAYGYTF. The gene calls are TRBV28 and TRBJ1-2, with D uncertain. V lost 2 bases and J lost 4, with 5 bases in between. The CDR3 runs 12 residues. Germline V gene lookup returns CDR1 MDHEN and CDR2 SYDVKM.

This clonotype was seen a few times. This sequence joins TRBV29-1 and TRBJ2-3; possible D gene TRBD2, 7 bases. The germline CDR1 and CDR2 sequences are SQVTM and ANQGSEA. The V end was cut by 4 bases, the J end by 3 bases, with 17 bases between. This CDR3 is 15 amino acids long. This CDR3 reads CSVVGRGALTDTQYF. CDR3 DNA: TGCAGCGTTGTTGGACGGGGGGCGCTGACAGATACGCAGTATTTT.

The chain carries TRBV4-2 and TRBJ2-5; 15 bases map to TRBD2. V lost 4 bases and J lost 1; bases outside the gene matches: 7. The V gene's germline CDR1 is LGHNA and CDR2 YNFKEQ. CDR3 length equals 18 residues. DNA for the CDR3: TGTGCCAGCAGCCGGGTCGGGACTAGCGGGGGGACCCAAGAGACCCAGTACTTC. It codes for CASSRVGTSGGTQETQYF.

Only a few counts were recorded for this clonotype. The J gene is TRBJ1-6, the V gene TRBV6-6; D possibly corresponds to TRBD1 (5 bases). Germline V gene lookup returns CDR1 MNHNY and CDR2 SVGAGI (reference sequence). The CDR3 has 15 residues. Trimming left V 2 bases short and J 10 bases short, with 15 bases between. The CDR3, as DNA: TGTGCCAGCAGTTACGACTCCAGTGGGGCCTCACCCCTCCACTTT. Its translation: CASSYDSSGASPLHF.

This clonotype was seen only a few times. V gene TRBV20-1 combines with J gene TRBJ2-3; the D gene is possibly TRBD2 (5 bases). This CDR3 has 14 residues. V was pared by 3 bases and J by 1 base, with 11 bases between. The germline CDR1 and CDR2 sequences are DFQATT and SNEGSKA (reference sequence). CDR3 protein: CSASEPRGTDTQYF. In DNA, the CDR3 is TGCAGTGCTAGTGAGCCGAGGGGCACAGATACGCAGTATTTT.